These 24 T cell receptor beta chains share one sample of origin, sequenced in a study of beta chain features in type 1 diabetes (dated by TCRdb to 2017 to 2018). Findings and caveats that apply to the study as a whole: In all four CD4+ subsets, TCRB CDR3 length was moderately but significantly shorter in type 1 diabetes patients.

No antigen is known for these receptors. The library was generated by the immunoSEQ multiplex PCR assay. The entire isolated RNA was reverse transcribed using the High Capacity cDNA Reverse Transcription Kit, and thus expressed TCRB transcripts were sequenced. As stored in TCRdb, this immuneACCESS dataset retains in-frame rearrangements with V and J assigned. A fraction of the clones does not appear; measured against another copy, unresolved V genes explain less than half of the discrepancy, and the remainder lacks a known reason. The sample includes under 200,000 clones, with 7.5% to 9.5% observed a single time. The ten largest clones represent under 0.65% of the sample. The sample taken for sequencing was central memory CD4+ T cells from blood. These receptors all come from a woman between 18 and 29 years old with type 1 diabetes.

This clone has more than one count but fewer than ten. The chain links TRBV27 to TRBJ1-1, with TRBD1 matching 8 bases. The J segment lost 4 bases and the V segment lost 3 bases, leaving 7 bases of the junction unmatched. The length of the CDR3 is 15 residues. Germline CDR1 MNHEY, CDR2 SMNVEV (reference sequence). This CDR3 is CASSFRQGKGTEAFF. Written as DNA, the CDR3 is TGTGCCAGCAGTTTCCGACAGGGGAAAGGCACTGAAGCTTTCTTT.

The chain joins TRBV28 to TRBJ2-7; D may be TRBD1 (5 bases). Per germline, CDR1 MDHEN and CDR2 SYDVKM. This CDR3 contains 13 residues. Trimming removed 8 bases at V and 3 bases at J, with 14 bases between. CDR3 sequence reads: CASGAQGIYEQYF. CDR3 sequence (DNA): TGTGCCAGCGGGGCCCAGGGAATCTACGAGCAGTACTTC. The variable domain in full, completed from reference TRBV28 and TRBJ2-7, reads DVKVTQSSRYLVKRTGEKVFLECVQDMDHENMFWYRQDPGLGLRLIYFSYDVKMKEKGDIPEGYSVSREKKERFSLILESASTNQTSMYLCASGAQGIYEQYFGPGTRLTVT.

The rearrangement uses TRBV27 and TRBJ1-5; possibly TRBD1 for D (6 bases). CDR1 and CDR2 from the germline V gene are MNHEY and SMNVEV (reference sequence). This CDR3 is 15 amino acids long. V was pared by 5 bases and J by 2 bases, with 13 bases between. The CDR3 protein is CASSPGVGRNQPQHF. The CDR3 nucleotides read TGTGCCAGCAGTCCAGGGGTAGGGCGCAATCAGCCCCAGCATTTT.

V gene TRBV7-2 combines with J gene TRBJ2-7, with unresolved D. The CDR3 is 12 residues long. V was pared by 5 bases and J by 6 bases, with 11 bases between. Per the germline V gene, CDR1 is SGHTA and CDR2 is FQGNSA. In DNA form, the CDR3 reads TGTGCCAGCAGCCAAATTAACGGCGAGCAGTACTTC. It yields the protein CASSQINGEQYF.

The chain is built from TRBV7-2 and TRBJ2-6; D might be TRBD1 (6 bases). CDR3 size: 18 residues. CDR1 is SGHTA and CDR2 is FQGNSA in the germline V gene. Trimming took off 4 bases at V and 0 bases at J, with 16 bases between the two ends. The CDR3 is CASSSPAGQNSGANVLTF. The CDR3 DNA is TGTGCCAGCAGCTCCCCCGCCGGACAGAACTCTGGGGCCAACGTCCTGACTTTC.

This clone has more than one count but fewer than ten. This chain joins TRBV6-1 and TRBJ2-5; TRBD2 might be the D (6 bases). Germline V gene lookup returns CDR1 MNHNS and CDR2 SASEGT. Trimming left V 0 bases short and J 4 bases short, with 12 bases between. CDR3 length: 15 amino acids. The CDR3 nucleotides are TGTGCCAGCAGTGAAGCGGTGGGAGGTGGAGAGACCCAGTACTTC. Translated, it gives CASSEAVGGGETQYF.

This clone has only a few counts. This chain joins TRBV30 and TRBJ2-1; possibly TRBD2 for D (6 bases). Germline lookup yields CDR1 GTSNPN and CDR2 SVGIG (reference sequence). This CDR3 contains 14 residues. The germline V and J ends were trimmed by 0 bases and 6 bases, with 12 bases remaining between them. CDR3 in amino acids: CAWSVKAGSNEQFF. The CDR3 DNA reads as TGTGCCTGGAGTGTAAAGGCGGGGTCCAATGAGCAGTTCTTC.

This clone was seen more than once but under ten times. This chain joins TRBV5-1 and TRBJ2-7; possible D gene TRBD1, 7 bases. Germline CDR1 reads SGHRS; CDR2 reads YFSETQ. The V gene lost 3 bases and the J gene lost 5 bases, with 9 bases spanning the gap. The CDR3 extends over 12 amino acids. CDR3 sequence (DNA): TGCGCCAGCAGCTCAGGGGGGCACGAGCAGTACTTC. It yields the protein CASSSGGHEQYF.

This sequence joins TRBV19 and TRBJ1-1; D gene unclear. Trimming shortened V by 2 bases and J by 4 bases, and 8 bases separated the two germline ends. The CDR3 runs to 13 residues. CDR1 and CDR2 from the germline V gene are LNHDA and SQIVND (reference sequence). The CDR3 spells CASSITEFTEAFF. The CDR3 nucleotides are TGTGCCAGTAGTATAACGGAGTTCACTGAAGCTTTCTTT.

This clone has only a few counts. The J gene is TRBJ1-4, the V gene TRBV18, with D possibly TRBD1 on 6 matching bases. Germline-derived CDR1 and CDR2 are KGHSH and LQKENI. This CDR3 has 15 amino acids. Trimming cost V 5 bases and J 6 bases, with 16 bases left between them. CDR3 nucleotides: TGTGCCAGCTCATCTTCAGGGGTCGCGGATGAAAAACTGTTTTTT. Its translation is CASSSSGVADEKLFF.

This clone was picked up a small number of times. The chain couples TRBV5-4 to TRBJ1-2; 7 nucleotides align to TRBD1. There are 13 residues in the CDR3. Germline V lookup: CDR1 SGHNT, CDR2 YYREEE (reference sequence). V lost 4 bases and J lost 8; bases outside the gene matches: 8. CDR3: CASSTKTGMGYTF. The CDR3 DNA reads TGTGCCAGCAGCACCAAGACAGGGATGGGCTACACCTTC.

The chain has TRBV19 and TRBJ2-1, with D tentatively TRBD2 (5 bases). V dropped 5 bases and J dropped 3 bases, with 5 bases sitting between them. Germline V gene data show CDR1 as LNHDA and CDR2 as SQIVND (reference sequence). The CDR3 spans 12 residues. CDR3 nucleotide sequence: TGTGCCAGTAGTGACTACTACAATGAGCAGTTCTTC. Its protein is CASSDYYNEQFF.

This clone was observed a few times. The chain has TRBV7-2 and TRBJ2-5; TRBD2 matches 13 bases. Germline CDR1 is SGHTA and CDR2 is FQGNSA. The CDR3 covers 17 residues. V was clipped by 2 bases and J by 2 bases; unmatched bases: 5. The CDR3 sequence is CASSLPTSGGIQETQYF. For the CDR3, the DNA is TGTGCCAGCAGCTTACCGACTAGCGGGGGGATTCAAGAGACCCAGTACTTC.

This clone was counted a few times. The V and J genes are TRBV2 and TRBJ2-7, with D unclear. The CDR3 runs to 12 residues. The germline V gene encodes CDR1 SNHLY and CDR2 FYNNEI. V was trimmed by 6 bases and J by 9 bases, leaving 15 bases between them. The CDR3 loop is CASSEVVQLQYF. The CDR3 DNA reads as TGTGCCAGCAGCGAGGTAGTGCAGCTGCAGTACTTC.

This clone was observed a few times. The chain carries TRBV18 and TRBJ2-3; D not certain. CDR1 KGHSH and CDR2 LQKENI come from the germline V gene. Between the trimmed V and J ends, which lost 0 bases and 2 bases, there was a span of 12 bases. CDR3 length equals 16 residues. CDR3 nucleotides: TGTGCCAGCTCACCACCGCTTACAACCTCCACAGATACGCAGTATTTT. The encoded protein is CASSPPLTTSTDTQYF.

The chain carries TRBV11-2 and TRBJ2-7, with 12 bases lining up with TRBD2. The CDR3 extends over 15 amino acids. V shed 5 bases and J 3 bases; nucleotides not matched to a gene: 5. The germline gives CDR1 SGHAT, CDR2 FQNNGV. The DNA of the CDR3 is TGTGCCAGCAGCATCCGGACTAGCGGGGACTACGAGCAGTACTTC. This translates into CASSIRTSGDYEQYF. Based on the CDR3 plus reference TRBV11-2 and TRBJ2-7, the full variable domain is EAGVAQSPRYKIIEKRQSVAFWCNPISGHATLYWYQQILGQGPKLLIQFQNNGVVDDSQLPKDRFSAERLKGVDSTLKIQPAKLEDSAVYLCASSIRTSGDYEQYFGPGTRLTVT.

The CDR3 DNA sequence: TGCGCCAGCAGCTTCACGGTCACAGATACGCAGTATTTT. It is translated as CASSFTVTDTQYF. The chain links TRBV5-1 to TRBJ2-3; unclear D gene. The germline CDR1 and CDR2 sequences are SGHRS and YFSETQ. CDR3 length equals 13 residues. V dropped 2 bases and J dropped 2 bases, with 6 bases sitting between them.

This chain connects TRBV29-1 to TRBJ1-1; D is unresolved. Germline values: CDR1 SQVTM, CDR2 ANQGSEA. Trimming left V 3 bases short and J 0 bases short, with 5 bases between. The CDR3 extends over 12 amino acids. The DNA for the CDR3 is TGCAGCGTTGACACATTGAACACTGAAGCTTTCTTT. Translating it yields CSVDTLNTEAFF. Full variable domain (rest looked up from reference TRBV29-1 and TRBJ1-1): SAVISQKPSRDICQRGTSLTIQCQVDSQVTMMFWYRQQPGQSLTLIATANQGSEATYESGFVIDKFPISRPNLTFSTLTVSNMSPEDSSIYLCSVDTLNTEAFFGQGTRLTVV.

In its sample, this clone was seen a few times. The chain joins TRBV10-3 to TRBJ2-1, with 13 bases aligning to TRBD2. The ends lost 10 bases at V and 7 bases at J; junction bases unmatched: 7. This CDR3 region has 14 residues. The germline gives CDR1 ENHRY, CDR2 SYGVKD. The CDR3 loop is CATVGTSGDNEQFF. CDR3 nucleotides: TGTGCCACCGTAGGGACTAGCGGGGATAATGAGCAGTTCTTC.

This clone was counted only a few times. The V call is TRBV5-8, the J call TRBJ2-3; TRBD2 agrees at 9 bases. The ends lost 4 bases at V and 8 bases at J; junction bases unmatched: 5. The CDR3 runs 13 residues. Per the germline V gene, CDR1 is SGHTS and CDR2 is YDEGEE. CDR3 DNA sequence: TGTGCCAGCAGCCCCGCGGGGGGGGGTACGCAGTATTTT. Translation gives CASSPAGGGTQYF.

This clone showed up just a few times. V usage is TRBV5-6 and J usage is TRBJ2-7, with a tentative D call TRBD1 (6 bases). CDR3 length: 13 residues. Per the germline V gene, CDR1 is SGHDT and CDR2 is YYEEEE. With 2 bases removed from V and 3 bases from J, the gap between germline ends came to 9 bases. CDR3 protein: CASSFRDNYEQYF. In DNA, the CDR3 is TGTGCCAGCAGCTTCAGGGACAACTACGAGCAGTACTTC. Based on the CDR3 plus reference TRBV5-6 and TRBJ2-7, the full variable domain is DAGVTQSPTHLIKTRGQQVTLRCSPKSGHDTVSWYQQALGQGPQFIFQYYEEEERQRGNFPDRFSGHQFPNYSSELNVNALLLGDSALYLCASSFRDNYEQYFGPGTRLTVT.

This clone was observed a handful of times. The chain combines TRBV27 with TRBJ1-2; a possible D gene is TRBD1 (5 bases). This CDR3 has 14 amino acids. Germline CDR1 MNHEY, CDR2 SMNVEV (reference sequence). V dropped 5 bases and J dropped 5 bases, with 15 bases sitting between them. The CDR3 DNA reads TGTGCCAGCAGTCCTCGGGGGGGAGGGTATGGCTACACCTTC. It specifies CASSPRGGGYGYTF.

This rearrangement joins TRBV28 to TRBJ2-1; 7 bases are a match to TRBD2. The V gene's germline CDR1 is MDHEN and CDR2 SYDVKM. V shed 2 bases, J shed 7 bases, and the junction held 8 bases outside the gene matches. This CDR3 is 15 amino acids long. As DNA, the CDR3 is TGTGCCAGCAGTTTACCGGGCGGGAGCGGGAATGAGCAGTTCTTC. Translated, it gives CASSLPGGSGNEQFF. The variable domain in full, with the rest retrieved from reference TRBV28 and TRBJ2-1, is DVKVTQSSRYLVKRTGEKVFLECVQDMDHENMFWYRQDPGLGLRLIYFSYDVKMKEKGDIPEGYSVSREKKERFSLILESASTNQTSMYLCASSLPGGSGNEQFFGPGTRLTVL.

A few counts support this clone. V gene TRBV18 combines with J gene TRBJ2-7; tentatively, D is TRBD1 (6 bases). The CDR3 is made up of 15 amino acids. Trimming pared 3 bases from V and 0 bases from J, leaving 12 bases between. CDR1 KGHSH and CDR2 LQKENI come from the germline V gene. CDR3 nucleotide sequence: TGTGCCAGCTCACCGGGGGCGACGAGCTCCTACGAGCAGTACTTC. Amino acids: CASSPGATSSYEQYF.